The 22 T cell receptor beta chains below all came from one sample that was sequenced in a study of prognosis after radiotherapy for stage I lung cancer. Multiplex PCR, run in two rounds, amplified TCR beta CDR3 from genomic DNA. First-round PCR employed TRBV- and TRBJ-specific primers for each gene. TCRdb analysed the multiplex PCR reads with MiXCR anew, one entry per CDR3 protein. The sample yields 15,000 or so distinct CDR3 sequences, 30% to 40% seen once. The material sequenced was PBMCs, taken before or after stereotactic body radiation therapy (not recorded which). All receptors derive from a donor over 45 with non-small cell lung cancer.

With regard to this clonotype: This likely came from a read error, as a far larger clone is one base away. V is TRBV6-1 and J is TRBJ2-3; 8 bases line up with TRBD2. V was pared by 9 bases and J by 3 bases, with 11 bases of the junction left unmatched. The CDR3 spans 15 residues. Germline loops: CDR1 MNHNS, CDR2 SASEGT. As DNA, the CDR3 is TGTGCCAGAAGTTTACTAGCGGAGGGGACAGATACGCAGTATTTT. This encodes CARSLLAEGTDTQYF.

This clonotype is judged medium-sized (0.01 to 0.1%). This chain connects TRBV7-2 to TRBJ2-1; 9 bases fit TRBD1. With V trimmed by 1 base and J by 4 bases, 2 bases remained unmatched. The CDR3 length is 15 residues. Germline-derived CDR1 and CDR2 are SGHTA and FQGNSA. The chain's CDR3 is CASSLDRGHYNEQFF. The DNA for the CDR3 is TGTGCCAGCAGCTTAGACAGGGGGCATTACAATGAGCAGTTCTTC.

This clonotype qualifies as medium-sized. Written as DNA, the CDR3 is TGTGCCAGCAGTGAGTTACAGGGGTCCGGGACCGGGGAGCTGTTTTTT. Its translation is CASSELQGSGTGELFF. The V call is TRBV6-4, the J call TRBJ2-2; 7 nucleotides match TRBD1. With V trimmed by 3 bases and J by 5 bases, 9 bases remained unmatched. The germline V gene encodes CDR1 MRHNA and CDR2 SNTAGT. This CDR3 spans 16 amino acids.

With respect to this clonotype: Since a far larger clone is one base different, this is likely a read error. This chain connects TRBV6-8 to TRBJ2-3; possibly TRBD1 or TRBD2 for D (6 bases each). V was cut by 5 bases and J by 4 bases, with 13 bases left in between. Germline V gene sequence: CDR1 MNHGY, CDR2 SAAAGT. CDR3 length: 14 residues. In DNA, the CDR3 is TGTGCCAGCAGTCGCGAGGGGGAGGCAGATACGCAGTATTTT. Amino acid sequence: CASSREGEADTQYF.

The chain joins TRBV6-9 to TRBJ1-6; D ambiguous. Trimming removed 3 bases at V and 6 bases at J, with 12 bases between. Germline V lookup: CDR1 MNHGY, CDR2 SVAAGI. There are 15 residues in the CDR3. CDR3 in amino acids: CASSYLQCGNSPLHF. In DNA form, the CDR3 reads TGTGCCAGCAGTTACCTCCAGTGTGGTAATTCACCCCTCCACTTT.

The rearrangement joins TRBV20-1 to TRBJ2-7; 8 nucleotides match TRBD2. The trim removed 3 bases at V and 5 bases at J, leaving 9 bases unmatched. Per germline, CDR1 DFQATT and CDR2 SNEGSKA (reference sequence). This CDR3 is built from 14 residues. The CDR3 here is CSASAGNSGNEQYF. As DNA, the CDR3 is TGCAGTGCTAGCGCCGGGAATAGCGGGAACGAGCAGTACTTC.

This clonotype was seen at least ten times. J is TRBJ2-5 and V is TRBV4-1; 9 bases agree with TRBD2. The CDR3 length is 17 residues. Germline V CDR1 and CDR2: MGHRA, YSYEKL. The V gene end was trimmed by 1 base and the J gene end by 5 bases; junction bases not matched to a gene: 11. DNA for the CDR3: TGCGCCAGCAGCCAAGGTTCTAGCGGGATTATTCAGGAGACCCAGTACTTC. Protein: CASSQGSSGIIQETQYF.

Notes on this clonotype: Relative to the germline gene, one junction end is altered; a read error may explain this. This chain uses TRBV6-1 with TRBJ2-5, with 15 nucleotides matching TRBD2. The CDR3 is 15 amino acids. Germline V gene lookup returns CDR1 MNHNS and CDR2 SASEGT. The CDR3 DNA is TGTGACAGCAGGTTAGGACTAGCGGGAGGGGAGACCCAGTACTTC. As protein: CDSRLGLAGGETQYF.

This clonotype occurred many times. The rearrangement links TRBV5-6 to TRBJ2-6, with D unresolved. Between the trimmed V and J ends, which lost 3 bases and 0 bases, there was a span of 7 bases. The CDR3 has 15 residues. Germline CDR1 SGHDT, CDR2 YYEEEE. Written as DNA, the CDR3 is TGTGCCAGCAGCTCTACAAGCTCTGGGGCCAACGTCCTGACTTTC. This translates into CASSSTSSGANVLTF.

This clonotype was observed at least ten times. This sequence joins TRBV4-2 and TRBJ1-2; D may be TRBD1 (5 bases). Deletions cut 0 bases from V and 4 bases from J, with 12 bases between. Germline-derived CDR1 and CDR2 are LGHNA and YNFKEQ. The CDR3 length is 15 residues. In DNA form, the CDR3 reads TGTGCCAGCAGCCAAGAGGGTGGGGCTAGCTATGGCTACACCTTC. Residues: CASSQEGGASYGYTF.

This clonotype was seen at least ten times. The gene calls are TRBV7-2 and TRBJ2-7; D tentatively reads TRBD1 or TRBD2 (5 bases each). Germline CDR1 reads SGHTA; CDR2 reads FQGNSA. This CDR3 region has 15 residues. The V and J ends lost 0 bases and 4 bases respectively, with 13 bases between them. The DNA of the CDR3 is TGTGCCAGCAGCTTAGCCGTGGGGACCCCATACGAGCAGTACTTC. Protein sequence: CASSLAVGTPYEQYF. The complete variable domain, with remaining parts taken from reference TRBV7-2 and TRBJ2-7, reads GAGVSQSPSNKVTEKGKDVELRCDPISGHTALYWYRQSLGQGLEFLIYFQGNSAPDKSGLPSDRFSAERTGGSVSTLTIQRTQQEDSAVYLCASSLAVGTPYEQYFGPGTRLTVT.

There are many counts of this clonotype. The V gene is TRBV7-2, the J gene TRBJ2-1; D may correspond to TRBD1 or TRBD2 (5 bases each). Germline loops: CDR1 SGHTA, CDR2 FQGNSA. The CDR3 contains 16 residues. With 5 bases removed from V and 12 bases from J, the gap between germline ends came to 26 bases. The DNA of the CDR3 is TGTGCCAGCAGCGCGATATTCCGGGACGCCAAGCATGGGCAGTTCTTC. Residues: CASSAIFRDAKHGQFF.

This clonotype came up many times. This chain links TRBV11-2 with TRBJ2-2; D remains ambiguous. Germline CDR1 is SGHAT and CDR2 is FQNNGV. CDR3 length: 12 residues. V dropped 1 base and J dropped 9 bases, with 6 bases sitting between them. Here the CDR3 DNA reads TGTGCCAGCAGCTTAGTTGGCCGGGAGCTGTTTTTT. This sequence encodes CASSLVGRELFF.

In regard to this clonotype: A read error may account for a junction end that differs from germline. This CDR3 reads CASRPWGDAPGEMFF. CDR3 DNA sequence: TGTGCCAGCAGACCGTGGGGGGATGCGCCCGGGGAGATGTTTTTT. The rearrangement uses TRBV28 and TRBJ2-2; possible D gene TRBD2, 6 bases. Looked up from germline, CDR1 is MDHEN and CDR2 is SYDVKM. This CDR3 is 15 amino acids long.

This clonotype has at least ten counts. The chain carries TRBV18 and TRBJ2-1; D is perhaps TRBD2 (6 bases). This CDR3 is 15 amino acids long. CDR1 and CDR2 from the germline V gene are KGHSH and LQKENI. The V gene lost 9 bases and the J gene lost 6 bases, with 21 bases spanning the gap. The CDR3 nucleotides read TGTGCCAGTACAACCGGGACTGGGTCCCGCAATGAGCAGTTCTTC. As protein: CASTTGTGSRNEQFF.

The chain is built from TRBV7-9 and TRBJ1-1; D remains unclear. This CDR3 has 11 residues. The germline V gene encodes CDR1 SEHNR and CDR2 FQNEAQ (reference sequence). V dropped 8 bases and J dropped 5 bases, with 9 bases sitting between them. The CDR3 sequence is CASLMRTEAFF. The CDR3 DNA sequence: TGTGCCAGCCTTATGCGTACTGAAGCTTTCTTT.

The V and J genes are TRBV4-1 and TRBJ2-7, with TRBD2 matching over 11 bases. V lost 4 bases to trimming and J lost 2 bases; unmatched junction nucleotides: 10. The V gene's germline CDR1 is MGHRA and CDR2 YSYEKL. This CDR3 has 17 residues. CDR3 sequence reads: CASSPDAGTSGTYEQYF. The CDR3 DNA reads TGCGCCAGCAGCCCCGACGCAGGGACTAGCGGCACCTACGAGCAGTACTTC.

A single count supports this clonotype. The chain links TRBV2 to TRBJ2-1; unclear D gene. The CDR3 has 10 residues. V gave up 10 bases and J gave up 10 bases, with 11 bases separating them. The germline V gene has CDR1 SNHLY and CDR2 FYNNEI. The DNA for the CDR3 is TGTGCCAATGAAGTACACGAGCAGTTCTTC. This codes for CANEVHEQFF. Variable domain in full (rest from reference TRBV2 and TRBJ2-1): EPEVTQTPSHQVTQMGQEVILRCVPISNHLYFYWYRQILGQKVEFLVSFYNNEISEKSEIFDDQFSVERPDGSNFTLKIRSTKLEDSAMYFCANEVHEQFFGPGTRLTVL.

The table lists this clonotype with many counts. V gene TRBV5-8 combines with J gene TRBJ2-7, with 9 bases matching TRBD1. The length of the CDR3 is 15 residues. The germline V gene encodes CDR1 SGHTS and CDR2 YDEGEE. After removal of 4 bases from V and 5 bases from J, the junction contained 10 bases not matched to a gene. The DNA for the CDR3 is TGTGCCAGCAGCAAAACCGGGACAGGGCCCAACGAGCAGTACTTC. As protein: CASSKTGTGPNEQYF. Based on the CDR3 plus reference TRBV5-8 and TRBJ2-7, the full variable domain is EAGVTQSPTHLIKTRGQQATLRCSPISGHTSVYWYQQALGLGLQFLLWYDEGEERNRGNFPPRFSGRQFPNYSSELNVNALELEDSALYLCASSKTGTGPNEQYFGPGTRLTVT.

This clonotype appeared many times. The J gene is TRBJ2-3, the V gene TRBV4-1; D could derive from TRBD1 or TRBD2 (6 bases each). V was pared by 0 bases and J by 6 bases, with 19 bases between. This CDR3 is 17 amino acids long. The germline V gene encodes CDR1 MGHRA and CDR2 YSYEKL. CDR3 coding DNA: TGCGCCAGCAGCCAAGATCACTTGGGGGGCGCAGGGGATACGCAGTATTTT. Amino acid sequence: CASSQDHLGGAGDTQYF.

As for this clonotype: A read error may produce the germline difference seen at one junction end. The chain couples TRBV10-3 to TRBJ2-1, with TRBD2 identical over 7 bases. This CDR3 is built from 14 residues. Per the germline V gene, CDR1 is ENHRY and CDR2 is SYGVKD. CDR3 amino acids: CAIRRAGFSNEKFF. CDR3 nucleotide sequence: TGTGCCATCAGAAGAGCGGGATTTAGTAATGAGAAGTTCTTC.

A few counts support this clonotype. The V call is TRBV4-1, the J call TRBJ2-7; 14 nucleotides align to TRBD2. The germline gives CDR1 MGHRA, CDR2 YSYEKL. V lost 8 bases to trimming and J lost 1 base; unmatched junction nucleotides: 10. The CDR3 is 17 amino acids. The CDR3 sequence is CASPDARTSGRSYEQYF. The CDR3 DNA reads TGCGCCAGCCCCGACGCAAGGACTAGCGGGAGGTCCTACGAGCAGTACTTC.